The present entry profiles one TCR beta chain with its context. This sample is part of a study of blood T cell repertoires in COVID-19. Study-wide context: From the United States, Italy and Spain came samples of acute and convalescent COVID-19. PBMCs, B-cell-depleted T cells, or T cells provided the cDNA or gDNA that made up the material.

CDR1 and CDR2 (germline): SGHVS, FQNEAQ. Trimming left V 4 bases short and J 2 bases short, with 13 bases between. This CDR3 region has 15 residues. Original data processing: Reference gene primers were amplified, and this amplification served to estimate nucleated cell counts. Repertoires were generated with immunoSEQ multiplex PCR, while TCRdb's copy carries only in-frame clones and drops some. V, J and clone size derive from that table, while D and trimming were established from the DNA sequence. This repertoire shows 250,000 or so clones, around 80% found once; its top ten account for approximately 3.2%.

This TCR came from a woman between 18 and 30 years old with acute or convalescent COVID-19. The sequenced material came from peripheral blood. The chain recombines TRBV7-8 with TRBJ2-3; no clear D. In DNA form, the CDR3 reads TGTGCCAGCAGCTCGAATCTAGGAATCACAGATACGCAGTATTTT. It codes for CASSSNLGITDTQYF.